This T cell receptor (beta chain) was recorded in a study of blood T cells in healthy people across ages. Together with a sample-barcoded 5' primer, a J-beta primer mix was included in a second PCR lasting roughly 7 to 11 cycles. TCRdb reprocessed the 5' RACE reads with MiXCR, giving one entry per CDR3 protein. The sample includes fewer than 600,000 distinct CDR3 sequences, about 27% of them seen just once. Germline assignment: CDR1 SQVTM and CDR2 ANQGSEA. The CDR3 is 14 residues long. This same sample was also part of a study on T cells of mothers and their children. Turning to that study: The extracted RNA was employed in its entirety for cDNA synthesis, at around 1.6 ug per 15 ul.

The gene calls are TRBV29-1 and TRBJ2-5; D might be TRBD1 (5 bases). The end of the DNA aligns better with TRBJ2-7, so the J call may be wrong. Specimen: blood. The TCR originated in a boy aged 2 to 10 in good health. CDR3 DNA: TGCAGCGTTGTAAGGTTCGACAGTTTCTACGAGCAGTACTTC. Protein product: CSVVRFDSFYEQYF.